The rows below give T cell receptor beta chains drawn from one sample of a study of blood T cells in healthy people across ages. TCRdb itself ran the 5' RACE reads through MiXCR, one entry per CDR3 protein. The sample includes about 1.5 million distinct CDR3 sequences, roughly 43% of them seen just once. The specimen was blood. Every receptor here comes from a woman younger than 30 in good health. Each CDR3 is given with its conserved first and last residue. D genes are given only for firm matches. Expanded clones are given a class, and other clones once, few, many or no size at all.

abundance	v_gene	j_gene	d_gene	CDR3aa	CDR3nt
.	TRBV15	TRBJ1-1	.	CATSRDWGSEAFF	TGTGCCACCAGCAGAGATTGGGGGTCTGAAGCTTTCTTT
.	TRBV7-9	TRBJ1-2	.	CASSLGPTAYGYTF	TGTGCCAGCAGCTTAGGCCCAACAGCCTATGGCTACACCTTC
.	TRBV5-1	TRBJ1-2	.	CASSAGFQMHGYTF	TGCGCCAGCAGCGCGGGCTTCCAGATGCATGGCTACACCTTC
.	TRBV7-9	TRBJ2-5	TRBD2	CASRPLAGGLRSEQYF	TGTGCCAGCAGGCCACTAGCGGGAGGGCTAAGGAGTGAGCAGTACTTC
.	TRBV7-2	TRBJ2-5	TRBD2	CASSFSSGNQETQYF	TGTGCCAGCAGCTTCTCTAGCGGGAACCAAGAGACCCAGTACTTC
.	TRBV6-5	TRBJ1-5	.	CASSPRGKGNQPQHF	TGTGCCAGCAGTCCCCGGGGAAAGGGGAATCAGCCCCAGCATTTT
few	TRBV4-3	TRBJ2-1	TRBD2	CASSQEAKAGGLNEQFF	TGCGCCAGCAGCCAAGAAGCGAAAGCGGGAGGGTTAAATGAGCAGTTCTTC
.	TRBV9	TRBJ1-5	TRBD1	CASSRTGDYSNQPQHF	TGTGCCAGCAGCCGGACAGGGGACTATAGCAATCAGCCCCAGCATTTT
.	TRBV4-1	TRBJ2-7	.	CASSQERKGQTYNEQYF	TGCGCCAGCAGCCAAGAAAGGAAGGGACAAACCTACAATGAGCAGTACTTC
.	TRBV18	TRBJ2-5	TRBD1	CASSPVATGAETQYF	TGTGCCAGCTCACCGGTTGCGACAGGGGCAGAGACCCAGTACTTC
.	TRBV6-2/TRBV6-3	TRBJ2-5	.	CASSYTSPQETQYF	TGTGCCAGCAGTTACACCTCCCCACAGGAGACCCAGTACTTC
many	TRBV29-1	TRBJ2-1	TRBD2	CSGKTSGSIHEQFF	TGCAGCGGAAAGACTAGCGGGAGCATACATGAGCAGTTCTTC
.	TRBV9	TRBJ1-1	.	CASSVVTGRAEAFF	TGTGCCAGCAGCGTCGTAACAGGGAGAGCTGAAGCTTTCTTT
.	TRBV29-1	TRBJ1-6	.	CSVEDLKGDSPLHF	TGCAGCGTTGAAGATCTTAAGGGGGATTCACCCCTCCACTTT
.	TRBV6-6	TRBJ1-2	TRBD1	CASSTTAGGDGYTF	TGTGCCAGCAGTACCACGGCAGGGGGCGATGGCTACACCTTC
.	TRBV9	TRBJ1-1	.	CASSDSTSNTEAFF	TGTGCCAGCAGCGACTCCACTTCGAACACTGAAGCTTTCTTT
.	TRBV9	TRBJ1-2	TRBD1	CASSVGTGSGYGYTF	TGTGCCAGCAGCGTAGGGACAGGGTCTGGCTATGGCTACACCTTC
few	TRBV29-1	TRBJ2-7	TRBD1	CSVGGTGSSYEQYF	TGCAGCGTTGGCGGGACAGGCAGCTCCTACGAGCAGTACTTC
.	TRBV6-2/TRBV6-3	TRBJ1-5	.	CASSIRVEQPQHF	TGTGCCAGCAGTATCCGTGTTGAACAGCCCCAGCATTTT
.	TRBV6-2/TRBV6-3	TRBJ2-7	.	CASSYAGRRSHSYEQYF	TGTGCCAGCAGTTACGCGGGAAGGCGTAGCCATTCCTACGAGCAGTACTTC
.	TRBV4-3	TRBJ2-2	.	CASSQGSVRTGELFF	TGCGCCAGCAGCCAAGGCTCGGTTCGAACCGGGGAGCTGTTTTTT
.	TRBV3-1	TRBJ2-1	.	CASSHPLGAYNEQFF	TGTGCCAGCAGCCACCCCCTGGGAGCCTACAATGAGCAGTTCTTC
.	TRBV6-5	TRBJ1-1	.	CASSYGRPTEAFF	TGTGCCAGCAGTTATGGCAGGCCCACTGAAGCTTTCTTT
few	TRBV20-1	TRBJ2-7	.	CSARGDTFSYEQYF	TGCAGTGCTAGAGGAGACACTTTTTCCTACGAGCAGTACTTC
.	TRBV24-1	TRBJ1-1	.	CATSLHGTEAFF	TGTGCCACCAGTCTGCACGGAACTGAAGCTTTCTTT
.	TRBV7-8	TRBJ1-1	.	CASSLLRQRSGLNTEAFF	TGTGCCAGCAGCCTGTTACGACAGAGGTCGGGATTGAACACTGAAGCTTTCTTT
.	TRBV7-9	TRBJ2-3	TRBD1	CASSLLGGKDTQYF	TGTGCCAGCAGCTTATTAGGGGGCAAAGATACGCAGTATTTT
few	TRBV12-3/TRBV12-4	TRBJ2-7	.	CASSLRAGRYNEQYF	TGTGCCAGCAGTTTAAGGGCAGGGCGCTACAATGAGCAGTACTTC
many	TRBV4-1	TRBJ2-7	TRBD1	CASSPGQGMYEQYF	TGCGCCAGCAGCCCGGGACAGGGGATGTACGAGCAGTACTTC
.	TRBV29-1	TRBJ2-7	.	CSVRGGKKGYEQYF	TGCAGCGTTCGAGGGGGGAAGAAGGGCTACGAGCAGTACTTC
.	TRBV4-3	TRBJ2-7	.	CASSQDVSDSYEQYF	TGCGCCAGCAGCCAAGATGTCTCAGATTCCTACGAGCAGTACTTC
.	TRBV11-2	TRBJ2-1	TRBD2	CASSLVPSGRVGNEQFF	TGTGCCAGCAGCTTAGTTCCTAGCGGGAGAGTGGGCAATGAGCAGTTCTTC
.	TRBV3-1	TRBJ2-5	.	CASSHLGSETQYF	TGTGCCAGCAGCCATTTGGGATCAGAGACCCAGTACTTC
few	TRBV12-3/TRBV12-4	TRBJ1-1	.	CASSFTDRPLDPEAFF	TGTGCCAGCAGTTTCACAGACAGGCCCCTAGACCCTGAAGCTTTCTTT
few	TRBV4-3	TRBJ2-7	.	CASSQVLRDPSYEQYF	TGCGCCAGCAGCCAAGTCCTCAGGGACCCGTCCTACGAGCAGTACTTC
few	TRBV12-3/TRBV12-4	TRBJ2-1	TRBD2	CASSLYGLAGGPYNEQFF	TGTGCCAGCAGTTTGTACGGACTAGCGGGAGGGCCTTACAATGAGCAGTTCTTC
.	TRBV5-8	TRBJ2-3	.	CASSSHPRATQYF	TGTGCCAGCAGCTCCCATCCGAGGGCTACGCAGTATTTT
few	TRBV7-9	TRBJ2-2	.	CAASFGSTGELFF	TGTGCAGCAAGCTTTGGGAGTACCGGGGAGCTGTTTTTT
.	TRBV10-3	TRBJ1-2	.	CAISGWSPDYGYTF	TGTGCCATCAGTGGGTGGAGCCCCGACTATGGCTACACCTTC
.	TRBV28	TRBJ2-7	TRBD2	CASSSPGLATYEQYF	TGTGCCAGCAGTTCTCCGGGACTAGCAACTTACGAGCAGTACTTC
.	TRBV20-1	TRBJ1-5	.	CSARLRGGTQPQHF	TGCAGTGCTAGATTGCGGGGAGGAACTCAGCCCCAGCATTTT
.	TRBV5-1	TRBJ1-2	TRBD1	CASSTTGTDNYGYTF	TGCGCCAGCAGCACAACCGGGACAGATAACTATGGCTACACCTTC
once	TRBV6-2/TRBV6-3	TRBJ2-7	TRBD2	CASENSRLAGAHSYNEQYF	TGTGCCAGCGAAAACTCGAGACTAGCGGGGGCCCACTCCTACAATGAGCAGTACTTC
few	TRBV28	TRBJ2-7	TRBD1	CASRPGTGGESYEQYF	TGTGCCAGCAGACCCGGGACAGGGGGCGAGTCCTACGAGCAGTACTTC
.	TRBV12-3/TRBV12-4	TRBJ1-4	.	CASSLGTAGAEKLFF	TGTGCCAGCAGTTTGGGGACCGCCGGGGCGGAAAAACTGTTTTTT
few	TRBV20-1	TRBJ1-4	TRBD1	CSARDRVITNEKLFF	TGCAGTGCTAGGGACAGGGTAATAACTAATGAAAAACTGTTTTTT
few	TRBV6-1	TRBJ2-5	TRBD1	CASRRDRERETQYF	TGTGCCAGCAGGCGCGACAGGGAGAGGGAGACCCAGTACTTC
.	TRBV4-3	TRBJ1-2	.	CASSQANLQGSGGYTF	TGCGCCAGCAGCCAAGCTAACCTGCAGGGTTCTGGGGGCTACACCTTC
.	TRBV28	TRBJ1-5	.	CASSLLGAGVSNQPQHF	TGTGCCAGCAGTTTATTAGGGGCAGGGGTAAGCAATCAGCCCCAGCATTTT
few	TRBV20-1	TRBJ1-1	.	CSARSDGENTEAFF	TGCAGTGCTAGATCCGACGGTGAGAACACTGAAGCTTTCTTT
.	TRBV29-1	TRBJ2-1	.	CSVEMGPREGNEQFF	TGCAGCGTTGAAATGGGACCGAGGGAAGGTAATGAGCAGTTCTTC
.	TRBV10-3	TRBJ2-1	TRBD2	CAISELASGGTNEQFF	TGTGCCATCAGTGAGTTGGCTAGCGGGGGGACGAATGAGCAGTTCTTC
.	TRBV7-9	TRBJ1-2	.	CASSSGRVYGYTF	TGTGCCAGCAGCTCCGGACGGGTATATGGCTACACCTTC
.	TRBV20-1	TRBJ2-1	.	CSATRENEQFF	TGCAGTGCTACTCGCGAAAATGAGCAGTTCTTC